This entry is about one T cell receptor (beta chain). Its antigen remains unidentified. The CDR3 contains 15 residues. The ends lost 4 bases at V and 4 bases at J; junction bases unmatched: 8. Germline CDR1 reads MNHEY; CDR2 reads SVGAGI. This entry belongs to a study of T cell responses to AZD1222 COVID-19 vaccine. The repertoire was sequenced with immunoSEQ multiplex PCR; TCRdb's copy has only in-frame clones and lacks some. Here the sample spans approximately 110,000 clones, approximately 85% being singletons. Study observations and caveats: No day 14 peak samples; only post-peak repertoires were characterized. Spike-wide vaccine-associated CD4 TCRs dominated at 160-218 and 743-854.

This TCR was sampled from an adult who received the AZD1222 COVID-19 vaccine. The source material was peripheral blood, sampled 28 days after the second AZD1222 dose. The chain recombines TRBV6-5 with TRBJ1-2; 8 bases align to TRBD1. CDR3 loop: CASSFGQGPIYGYTF. The CDR3 DNA follows: TGTGCCAGCAGTTTCGGACAGGGACCCATCTATGGCTACACCTTC.